One sample yielded the 4 T cell receptor beta chains listed below, sequenced in a study of PD-L1 blockade in urothelial cancer. Data came from immunoSEQ multiplex PCR; TCRdb stores just in-frame clones and leaves some out. The sample records about 95,000 clones, around 90% being singletons. The time point: pretreatment peripheral blood. This specimen consisted of PBMCs, obtained around atezolizumab (anti-PD-L1) treatment. The receptors here all came from a man between 60 and 75 years old with urothelial cancer.

This clone was counted a single time. For the CDR3, the DNA is TGTGCCAGTCTTACCTCCACAGGGGGTGGCGAGCAGTACTTC. Translation: CASLTSTGGGEQYF. J is TRBJ2-7 and V is TRBV28; TRBD1 matches 8 bases. This CDR3 is 14 amino acids long. The V and J ends lost 9 bases and 6 bases, in that order; junction bases with no gene match: 13. Germline loops: CDR1 MDHEN, CDR2 SYDVKM.

The V and J genes are TRBV27 and TRBJ1-6, with D possibly being TRBD1 (6 bases). The CDR3 is made up of 13 amino acids. Looked up from germline, CDR1 is MNHEY and CDR2 is SMNVEV (reference sequence). Trimming took off 6 bases at V and 10 bases at J, with 13 bases between the two ends. CDR3 coding DNA: TGTGCCAGCAGCAGGGGATACCGATCACCCCTCCACTTT. Protein sequence: CASSRGYRSPLHF.

The chain employs TRBV5-5 and TRBJ2-7; a weak D match, TRBD2 (6 bases). With 4 bases removed from V and 3 bases from J, the gap between germline ends came to 11 bases. CDR3 length equals 13 residues. The germline V gene encodes CDR1 SGHKS and CDR2 YYEKEE (reference sequence). The CDR3 DNA follows: TGTGCCAGCAGCCCCTTAGCGGACTACGAGCAGTACTTC. This gives the protein CASSPLADYEQYF.

The chain combines TRBV9 with TRBJ1-3; no firm D call. CDR1 is SGDLS, CDR2 YYNGEE, per germline. Deletions cut 0 bases from V and 0 bases from J, with 10 bases between. CDR3 length: 16 residues. The CDR3 is CASSVGGDFSGNTIYF. In DNA form, the CDR3 reads TGTGCCAGCAGCGTAGGGGGAGACTTCTCTGGAAACACCATATATTTT.